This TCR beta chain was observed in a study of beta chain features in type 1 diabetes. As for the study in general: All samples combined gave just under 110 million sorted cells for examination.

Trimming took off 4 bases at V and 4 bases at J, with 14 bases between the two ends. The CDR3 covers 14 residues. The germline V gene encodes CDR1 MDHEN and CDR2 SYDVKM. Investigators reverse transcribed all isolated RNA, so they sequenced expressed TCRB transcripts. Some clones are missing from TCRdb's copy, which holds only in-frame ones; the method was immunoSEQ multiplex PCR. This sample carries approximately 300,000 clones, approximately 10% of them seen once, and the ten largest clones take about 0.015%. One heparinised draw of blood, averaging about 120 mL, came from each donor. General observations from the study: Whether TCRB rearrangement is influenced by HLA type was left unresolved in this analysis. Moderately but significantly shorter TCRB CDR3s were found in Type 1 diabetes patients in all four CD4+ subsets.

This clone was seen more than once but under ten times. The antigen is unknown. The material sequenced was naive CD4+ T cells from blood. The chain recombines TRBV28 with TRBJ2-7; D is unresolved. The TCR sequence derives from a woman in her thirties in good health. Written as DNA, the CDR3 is TGTGCCAGCAGTTCCCCCCCAGGAACTTACGAGCAGTACTTC. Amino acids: CASSSPPGTYEQYF.